This T cell receptor beta chain was observed in a study of CD8+ T cells in alopecia areata. This clone was observed a handful of times. The CDR3 is made up of 12 amino acids. From germline, CDR1 is SEHNR and CDR2 FQNEAQ (reference sequence). J lost 3 bases, V lost 10 bases, and 5 bases had no gene match. Once RNA had been extracted, it was reverse transcribed into cDNA to act as the sequencing template. The protocol was immunoSEQ multiplex PCR, while the TCRdb copy is restricted to in-frame clones and leaves out a portion. The repertoire consists of approximately 100,000 clones, with 55% to 75% occurring once and the leading ten covering roughly 15%. Treatment here: oral pan-JAK inhibitor, 5-10 mg twice daily.

This chain joins TRBV7-9 and TRBJ2-7; the match to TRBD1 covers 8 bases. The sequencing used CD8+ T cells sorted from blood, collected at approximately week 61, from a patient treated with tofacitinib. The receptor comes from a human donor with alopecia areata. CDR3 DNA sequence: TGTGCCATTCAGGGGGCCGGCTACGAGCAGTACTTC. This encodes CAIQGAGYEQYF.